This TCR beta chain is drawn from a study of blood T cell repertoires in COVID-19. Study information: The United States, Italy and Spain were the sources of the acute and convalescent COVID-19 samples. The analysed material was cDNA or gDNA that came from T cells, B-cell-depleted T cells, or PBMCs.

This CDR3 is 18 amino acids long. Libraries were prepared by immunoSEQ multiplex PCR; TCRdb keeps only in-frame clonotypes and omits some of them. Among 150,000 or so clones, more than 75% were seen once, and the ten largest hold roughly 2.3%. The genes are TRBV21-1 and TRBJ2-3; the table names TRBD2, a call not compared with the DNA. TRBV21-1 is classified as a pseudogene. The sequence was collected from a man aged 18-30 years with acute or convalescent COVID-19. What was sequenced was peripheral blood. CDR3 sequence reads: CASSKVEPLAISTDTQYF. The CDR3 DNA reads TGTGCCAGCAGCAAAGTGGAGCCACTAGCTATTAGCACAGATACGCAGTATTTT.